The clone carrying this T cell receptor beta chain was detected a few times. Its antigen remains unidentified. This sample is part of a study of vaccination and CD4 T cells after COVID-19. The wider study: Each of the control cultures got a CEFX pool, an HIV-1 Nef pool, or no peptide.

The treatment: roughly 10-day PBMC culture with coronavirus spike peptide pools or control peptides (ViraFEST assay). J was trimmed by 7 bases and V by 4 bases; bases with no gene match: 12. Germline V lookup: CDR1 ENHRY, CDR2 SYGVKD. The CDR3 runs to 15 residues. Sequencing of cultured CD4+ T cell DNA used the Oncomine TCR Beta short-read assay. TCRdb re-derived calls from the PCR reads in MiXCR, one entry per CDR3 protein. The sample has about 14,000 distinct CDR3 sequences; around 55% are singletons. The sample comprised CD4+ T cells from blood, cultured in vitro. This TCR was sampled from a human donor who had recovered from COVID-19. The chain recombines TRBV10-3 with TRBJ2-7, with 8 bases lining up with TRBD1. DNA for the CDR3: TGTGCCATCAGTGCTCGGGCGGACAGGGCGGAGGAGCAGTACTTC. This translates into CAISARADRAEEQYF.